This is a list of T cell receptor beta chains from one sample in a study of CD8+CD57+ T cells in acquired aplastic anemia. One entry per CDR3 protein results from TCRdb running MiXCR on the reads. There are roughly 250,000 distinct CDR3 sequences in the sample; approximately 86% occur only once, and approximately 40% lies in the top ten. The source material was sorted CD4+, CD8+, or CD8+CD57+ T cells (not recorded which) from PBMCs. These receptors came from a human donor with aplastic anemia. Each CDR3 is given with its conserved first and last residue. Clone sizes are given selectively: once, few, many, or a class where the clone is expanded.

V | size | CDR3
TRBV11-2 | . | CASSLTRTEPQHF
TRBV10-3 | few | CAISGRDRVDGYTF
TRBV5-1 | . | CASSLVVGTGSSPLHF
TRBV7-8 | few | CASSLALAPNTEAFF
TRBV7-2 | . | CASSSDSGSAHEQYF
TRBV7-3 | . | CASSLGAQRPYQPQHF
TRBV5-5 | few | CAGNLARETQYF
TRBV29-1 | . | CSAPSGSTDTQYF
TRBV7-2 | . | CASSFGRGAVYGSTF
TRBV20-1 | . | CSAVIRDPSYNEQFF
TRBV10-3 | . | CAISFQRSGGTDEQFF
TRBV11-1 | . | CASRGEVTGSYEQYF
TRBV29-1 | . | CSVALETEAFF
TRBV2 | . | CASREAGGPETQYF
TRBV7-9 | . | CASSCRRSGYDDEF
TRBV15 | . | CATSLLGGGGRDTQFF
TRBV6-7 | . | CASSYSNRGRRANYGYTF
TRBV7-9 | . | CASSTTQGSYNGQFF
TRBV27 | . | CASSYGRYYEQYF
TRBV9 | . | CASSLDRAEVNTGELFF